These T cell receptor beta chains were read from a single sample in a study of blood T cell repertoires in COVID-19. Profiling relied on immunoSEQ multiplex PCR, and the TCRdb table lists in-frame clones only, not all of them. In the table there are about 130,000 clones, roughly 85% of which are singletons. Sequences were obtained from peripheral blood. All receptors come from a woman over 75 with acute or convalescent COVID-19. Each CDR3 is given with its conserved first and last residue. The D gene is left open where the match is weak. Not every row has a clone size; where given, it reads once, few, many or a size class.

d_gene,abundance,j_gene,len,v_gene,CDR3aa,CDR3nt
TRBD2,-,TRBJ2-1,18,TRBV18,CASSLAPGTSGRYNEQFF,TGTGCCAGCTCACTAGCTCCCGGGACTAGCGGGAGGTACAATGAGCAGTTCTTC
TRBD1,-,TRBJ1-2,13,TRBV4-2,CATQGAGNYGYTF,TGTGCCACCCAGGGGGCGGGAAACTATGGCTACACCTTC
-,-,TRBJ2-1,14,TRBV10-2,CASSLPGEYNEQFF,TGCGCCAGCAGCCTTCCCGGGGAGTACAATGAGCAGTTCTTC
TRBD1,-,TRBJ1-4,14,TRBV5-1,CASSLAGGNEKLFF,TGCGCCAGCAGCCTTGCAGGGGGTAATGAAAAACTGTTTTTT
-,-,TRBJ1-2,14,TRBV19,CASSIGSAIYGYTF,TGTGCCAGTAGTATTGGTAGCGCGATCTATGGCTACACCTTC
-,-,TRBJ1-6,12,TRBV7-7,CASSSPYSPLHF,TGTGCTAGCAGCTCCCCTTATTCACCCCTCCACTTT
-,-,TRBJ1-2,14,TRBV10-3,CAISEFSLAYGYTF,TGTGCCATCAGTGAGTTCTCATTGGCCTATGGCTACACCTTC
TRBD1,-,TRBJ1-1,14,TRBV6-6,CASSPHPLTGIPFF,TGTGCCAGCAGTCCTCACCCCCTGACAGGGATTCCTTTCTTT
-,-,TRBJ1-3,15,TRBV5-1,CASSFDGSSGNTIYF,TGCGCCAGCAGCTTCGACGGGAGCTCTGGAAACACCATATATTTT
-,-,TRBJ1-1,15,TRBV28,CASTPRGSMNTEAFF,TGTGCCAGCACTCCACGGGGGAGCATGAACACTGAAGCTTTCTTT
TRBD1,once,TRBJ1-2,13,TRBV2,CARSGTGVYGYTF,TGTGCCAGATCCGGGACAGGGGTCTATGGCTACACCTTC
-,-,TRBJ1-1,13,TRBV12-3/TRBV12-4,CASSSGNRAKGFF,TGTGCCAGCAGTTCAGGGAATAGGGCGAAGGGTTTCTTT
TRBD1,-,TRBJ1-5,13,TRBV10-3,CATRAGGHQPQHF,TGTGCCACAAGGGCAGGGGGACATCAGCCCCAGCATTTT
-,once,TRBJ1-4,12,TRBV29-1,CSVGGGDEKLFF,TGCAGCGTCGGCGGAGGCGATGAAAAACTGTTTTTT
-,once,TRBJ1-4,15,TRBV9,CASSVDSGQYEKLFF,TGTGCCAGCAGCGTAGATTCAGGGCAGTATGAAAAACTGTTTTTT
-,once,TRBJ1-2,13,TRBV12-3/TRBV12-4,CASSLSDYYGYTF,TGTGCCAGCAGTCTGTCAGATTACTATGGCTACACCTTC
-,-,TRBJ1-2,14,TRBV18,CASSPLISGDGYTF,TGTGCCAGCTCACCACTTATCTCAGGGGATGGCTACACCTTC
TRBD1,-,TRBJ1-2,10,TRBV29-1,CSVRDSGYTF,TGCAGCGTTAGGGACAGCGGCTACACCTTC
TRBD2,few,TRBJ2-2,16,TRBV5-4,CASSLARTRSTGELFF,TGTGCCAGCAGCTTGGCCCGGACTAGAAGCACCGGGGAGCTGTTTTTT
TRBD1,-,TRBJ1-1,15,TRBV9,CASSVFEGANTEAFF,TGTGCCAGCAGCGTATTCGAGGGGGCGAACACTGAAGCTTTCTTT
-,-,TRBJ2-5,13,TRBV19,CASTPQGTETQYF,TGTGCCAGTACCCCACAGGGCACCGAGACCCAGTACTTC
-,-,TRBJ1-2,11,TRBV5-4,CASSSGYGYTF,TGTGCCAGCAGCTCGGGCTATGGCTACACCTTC
-,-,TRBJ1-2,16,TRBV7-9,CASSFPGQAGDYGYTF,TGTGCCAGCAGCTTCCCAGGGCAGGCGGGGGACTATGGCTACACCTTC
TRBD1,-,TRBJ2-5,14,TRBV29-1,CSVPRDRGQETQYF,TGCAGCGTCCCAAGGGACAGGGGTCAAGAGACCCAGTACTTC
-,-,TRBJ2-5,14,TRBV3-1/TRBV3-2,CASSQARRAETQYF,TGTGCCAGCAGCCAAGCTAGGAGGGCCGAGACCCAGTACTTC
-,-,TRBJ2-2,13,TRBV7-3,CASSEPNTGELFF,TGTGCCAGCAGCGAGCCGAACACCGGGGAGCTGTTTTTT
TRBD1,-,TRBJ1-4,16,TRBV19,CASRDRDPATNEKLFF,TGTGCCAGCCGGGACAGGGACCCCGCAACTAATGAAAAACTGTTTTTT
TRBD1,-,TRBJ1-6,15,TRBV2,CARRGQGSYNSPLHF,TGTGCCAGAAGGGGGCAAGGCTCCTATAATTCACCCCTCCACTTT
TRBD1,-,TRBJ1-6,15,TRBV9,CASSRRQGHNSPLHF,TGTGCCAGCAGCAGACGACAGGGTCATAATTCACCCCTCCACTTT